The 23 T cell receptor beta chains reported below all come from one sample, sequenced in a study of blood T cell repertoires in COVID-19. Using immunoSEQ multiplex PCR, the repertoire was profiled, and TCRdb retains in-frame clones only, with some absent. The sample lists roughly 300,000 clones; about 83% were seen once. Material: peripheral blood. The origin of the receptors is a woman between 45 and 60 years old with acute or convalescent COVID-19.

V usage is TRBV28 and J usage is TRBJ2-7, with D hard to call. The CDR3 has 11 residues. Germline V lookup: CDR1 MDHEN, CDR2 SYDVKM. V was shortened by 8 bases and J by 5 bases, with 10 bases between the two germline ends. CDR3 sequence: CASSWRHEQYF. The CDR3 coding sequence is TGTGCCAGCTCCTGGCGGCACGAGCAGTACTTC.

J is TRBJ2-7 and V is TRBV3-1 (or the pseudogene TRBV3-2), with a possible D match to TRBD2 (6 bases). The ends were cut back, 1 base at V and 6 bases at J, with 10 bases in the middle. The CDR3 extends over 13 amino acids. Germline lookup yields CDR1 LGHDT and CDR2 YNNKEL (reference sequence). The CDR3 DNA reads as TGTGCCAGCAGCCAAGCAGGAGGGCCCGAGCAGTACTTC. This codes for CASSQAGGPEQYF.

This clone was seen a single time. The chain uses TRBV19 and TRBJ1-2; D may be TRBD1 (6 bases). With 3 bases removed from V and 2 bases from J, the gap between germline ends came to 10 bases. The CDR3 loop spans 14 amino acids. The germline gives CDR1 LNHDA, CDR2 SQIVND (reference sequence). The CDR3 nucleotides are TGTGCCAGTAGTATGACAGGAGAAAACTATGGCTACACCTTC. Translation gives CASSMTGENYGYTF.

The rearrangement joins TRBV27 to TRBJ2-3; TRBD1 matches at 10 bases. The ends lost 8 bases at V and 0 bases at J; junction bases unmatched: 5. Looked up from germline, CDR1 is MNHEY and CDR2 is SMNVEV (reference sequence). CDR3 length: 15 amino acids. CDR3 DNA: TGTGCCAGCGGGACAGGGGCCTATAGCACAGATACGCAGTATTTT. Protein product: CASGTGAYSTDTQYF.

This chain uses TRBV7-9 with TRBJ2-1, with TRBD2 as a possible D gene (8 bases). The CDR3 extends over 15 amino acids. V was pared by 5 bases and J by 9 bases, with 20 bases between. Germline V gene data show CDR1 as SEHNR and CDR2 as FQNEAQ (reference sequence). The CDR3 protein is CASSPREGAWGEQFF. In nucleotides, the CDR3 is TGTGCCAGCAGCCCACGGGAGGGGGCATGGGGTGAGCAGTTCTTC. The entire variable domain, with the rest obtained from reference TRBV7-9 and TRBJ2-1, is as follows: DTGVSQNPRHKITKRGQNVTFRCDPISEHNRLYWYRQTLGQGPEFLTYFQNEAQLEKSRLLSDRFSAERPKGSFSTLEIQRTEQGDSAMYLCASSPREGAWGEQFFGPGTRLTVL.

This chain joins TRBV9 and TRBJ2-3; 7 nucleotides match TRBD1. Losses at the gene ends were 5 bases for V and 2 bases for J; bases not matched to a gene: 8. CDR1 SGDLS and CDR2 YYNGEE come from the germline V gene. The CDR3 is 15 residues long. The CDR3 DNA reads TGTGCCAGCAGGCTCGGGGACAGATACACAGATACGCAGTATTTT. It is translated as CASRLGDRYTDTQYF.

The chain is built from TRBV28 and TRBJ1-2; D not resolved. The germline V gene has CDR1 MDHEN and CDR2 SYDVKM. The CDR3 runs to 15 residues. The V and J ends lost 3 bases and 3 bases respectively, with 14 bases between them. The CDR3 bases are TGTGCCAGCAGTTTCGGTCGGGTTATGGACTATGGCTACACCTTC. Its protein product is CASSFGRVMDYGYTF.

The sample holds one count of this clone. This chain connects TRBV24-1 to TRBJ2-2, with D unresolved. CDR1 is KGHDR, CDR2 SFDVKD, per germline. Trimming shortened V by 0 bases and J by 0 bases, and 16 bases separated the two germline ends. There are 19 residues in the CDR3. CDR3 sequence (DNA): TGTGCCACCAGTGATTTGATTCTAGGCGAGGAACCGAACACCGGGGAGCTGTTTTTT. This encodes CATSDLILGEEPNTGELFF.

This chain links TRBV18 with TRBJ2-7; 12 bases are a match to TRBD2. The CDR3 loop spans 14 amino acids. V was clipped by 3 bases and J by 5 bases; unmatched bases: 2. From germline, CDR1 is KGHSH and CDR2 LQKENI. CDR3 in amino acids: CASSPRLAGDEQYF. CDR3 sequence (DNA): TGTGCCAGCTCACCTCGACTAGCGGGGGACGAGCAGTACTTC.

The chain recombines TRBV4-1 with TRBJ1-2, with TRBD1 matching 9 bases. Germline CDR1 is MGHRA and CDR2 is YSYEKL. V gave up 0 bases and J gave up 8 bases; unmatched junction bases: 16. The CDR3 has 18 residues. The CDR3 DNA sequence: TGCGCCAGCAGCCAAGAAGGGACAGGGATAGGGAGGTTGGGGGGCTACACCTTC. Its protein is CASSQEGTGIGRLGGYTF.

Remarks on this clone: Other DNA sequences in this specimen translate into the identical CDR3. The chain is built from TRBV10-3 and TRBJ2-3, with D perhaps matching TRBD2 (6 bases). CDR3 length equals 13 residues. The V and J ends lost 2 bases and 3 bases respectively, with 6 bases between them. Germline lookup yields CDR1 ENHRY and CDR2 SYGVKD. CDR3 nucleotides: TGTGCCATCAGTGAGGGAGGGACAGATACGCAGTATTTT. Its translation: CAISEGGTDTQYF.

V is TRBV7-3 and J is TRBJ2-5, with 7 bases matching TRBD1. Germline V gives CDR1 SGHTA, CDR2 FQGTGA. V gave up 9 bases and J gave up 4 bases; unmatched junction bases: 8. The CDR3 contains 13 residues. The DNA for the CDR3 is TGTGCCAGTGCGACAGGGTCGCTAGAGACCCAGTACTTC. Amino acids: CASATGSLETQYF.

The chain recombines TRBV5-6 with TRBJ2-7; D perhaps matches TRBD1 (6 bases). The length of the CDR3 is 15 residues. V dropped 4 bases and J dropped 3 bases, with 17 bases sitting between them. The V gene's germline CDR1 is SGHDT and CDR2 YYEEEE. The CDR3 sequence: CASSSDWDTVYEQYF. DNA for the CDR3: TGTGCCAGCAGCAGCGATTGGGACACTGTCTACGAGCAGTACTTC.

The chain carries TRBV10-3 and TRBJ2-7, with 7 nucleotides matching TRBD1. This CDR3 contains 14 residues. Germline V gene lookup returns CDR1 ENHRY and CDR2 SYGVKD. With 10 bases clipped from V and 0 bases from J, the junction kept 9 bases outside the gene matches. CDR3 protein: CATSDRASSYEQYF. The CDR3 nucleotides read TGTGCCACTTCCGACAGGGCAAGCTCCTACGAGCAGTACTTC.

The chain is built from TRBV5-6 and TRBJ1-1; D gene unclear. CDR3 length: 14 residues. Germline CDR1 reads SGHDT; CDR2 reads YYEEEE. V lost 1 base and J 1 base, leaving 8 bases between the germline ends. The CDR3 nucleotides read TGTGCCAGCAGCTTGAAAAGCCCGAACACTGAAGCTTTCTTT. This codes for CASSLKSPNTEAFF.

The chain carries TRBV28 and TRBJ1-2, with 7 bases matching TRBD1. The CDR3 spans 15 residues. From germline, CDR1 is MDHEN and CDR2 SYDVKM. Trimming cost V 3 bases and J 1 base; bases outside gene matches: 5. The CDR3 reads CASSFGDRHNYGYTF. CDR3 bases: TGTGCCAGCAGTTTCGGGGACAGACATAACTATGGCTACACCTTC.

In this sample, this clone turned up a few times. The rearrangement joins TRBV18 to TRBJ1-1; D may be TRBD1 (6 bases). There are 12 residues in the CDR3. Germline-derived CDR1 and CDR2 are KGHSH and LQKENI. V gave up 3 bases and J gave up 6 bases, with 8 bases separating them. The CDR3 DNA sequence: TGTGCCAGCTCACCGGGGACACCTGAAGCTTTCTTT. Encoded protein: CASSPGTPEAFF.

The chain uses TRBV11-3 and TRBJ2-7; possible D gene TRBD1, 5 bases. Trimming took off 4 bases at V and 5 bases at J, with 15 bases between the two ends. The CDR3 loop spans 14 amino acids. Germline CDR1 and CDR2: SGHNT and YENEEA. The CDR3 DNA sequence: TGTGCCAGCAGCTCATCCAGGGAAAAGGACGAGCAGTACTTC. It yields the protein CASSSSREKDEQYF.

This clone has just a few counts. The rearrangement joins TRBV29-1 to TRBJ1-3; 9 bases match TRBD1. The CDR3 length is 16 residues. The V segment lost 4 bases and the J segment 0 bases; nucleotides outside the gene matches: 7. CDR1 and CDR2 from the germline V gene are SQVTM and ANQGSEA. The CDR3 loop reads CSVVGTGGVSGNTIYF. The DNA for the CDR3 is TGCAGCGTTGTAGGAACAGGGGGCGTCTCTGGAAACACCATATATTTT.

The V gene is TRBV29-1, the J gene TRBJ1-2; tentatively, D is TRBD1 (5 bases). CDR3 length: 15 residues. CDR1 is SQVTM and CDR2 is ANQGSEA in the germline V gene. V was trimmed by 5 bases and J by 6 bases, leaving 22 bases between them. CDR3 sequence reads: CSVRVWTEGVHGYTF. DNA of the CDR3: TGCAGCGTTCGGGTTTGGACCGAAGGGGTCCATGGCTACACCTTC.

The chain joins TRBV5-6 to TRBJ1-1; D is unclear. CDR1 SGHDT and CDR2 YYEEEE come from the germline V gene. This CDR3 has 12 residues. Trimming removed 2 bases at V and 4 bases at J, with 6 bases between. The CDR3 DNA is TGTGCCAGCAGCTTCGGGATCACTGAAGCTTTCTTT. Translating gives CASSFGITEAFF.

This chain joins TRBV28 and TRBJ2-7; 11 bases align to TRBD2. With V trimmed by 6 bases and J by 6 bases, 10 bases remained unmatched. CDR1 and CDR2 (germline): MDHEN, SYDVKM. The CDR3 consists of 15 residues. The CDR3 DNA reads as TGTGCCAGCAGCCTCACTAGCGGGAGAGTCCGCGAGCAGTACTTC. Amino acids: CASSLTSGRVREQYF.

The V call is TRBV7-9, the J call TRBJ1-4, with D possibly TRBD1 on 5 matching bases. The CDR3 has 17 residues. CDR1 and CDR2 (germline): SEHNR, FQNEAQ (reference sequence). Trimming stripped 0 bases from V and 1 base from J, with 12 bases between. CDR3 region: CASSLALDGGTNEKLFF. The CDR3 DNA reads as TGTGCCAGCAGCTTAGCGCTAGACGGGGGAACTAATGAAAAACTGTTTTTT. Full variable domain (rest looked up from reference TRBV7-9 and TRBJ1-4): DTGVSQNPRHKITKRGQNVTFRCDPISEHNRLYWYRQTLGQGPEFLTYFQNEAQLEKSRLLSDRFSAERPKGSFSTLEIQRTEQGDSAMYLCASSLALDGGTNEKLFFGSGTQLSVL.